A selection of T cell receptor beta chains follows, all from one sample in a study of monozygotic twins with inflammatory bowel disease. TCRdb re-called the 5' RACE reads, yielding one record per CDR3 amino acid sequence without DNA. The sample totals about 140,000 distinct CDR3 sequences. Sequences were obtained from blood. The source of these receptors is a human donor with ulcerative colitis or Crohn's disease, or a healthy co-twin of an affected twin (not recorded which). The CDR3 runs from the conserved cysteine through the conserved F or W.

TRBV5-4	TRBJ2-6	16	CASSFKKRAGANVLTF
TRBV13	TRBJ2-1	15	CASSIAEFSYNEQFF
TRBV6-6	TRBJ2-7	14	CASGKGVVSYEQYF
TRBV20-1	TRBJ1-1	14	CSARDTGVYTEAFF
TRBV29-1	TRBJ2-1	12	CSVRTNSHEQFF
TRBV20-1	TRBJ1-2	13	CSARRGPNYGYTF
TRBV7-9	TRBJ2-3	16	CASSLVSGRERDTQYF
TRBV7-3	TRBJ2-1	15	CASSLPSGEYNEQFF
TRBV7-2	TRBJ2-1	15	CASSLTWDGYNEQFF
TRBV19	TRBJ2-7	14	CASSTLAGLDEQYF
TRBV7-2	TRBJ1-5	15	CASSIGAPVGEPQHF
TRBV5-1	TRBJ2-1	17	CASSLAVGRTIYNEQFF
TRBV7-2	TRBJ1-5	13	CASSGTYYQLQHF
TRBV5-4	TRBJ2-5	14	CASSLVGRQETQYF
TRBV7-2	TRBJ1-4	14	CASRGPLGNEKLFF
TRBV30	TRBJ2-7	14	CAWSVRGGVWEQYF
TRBV20-1	TRBJ2-1	16	CSASNDGREVVDEQFF
TRBV28	TRBJ1-5	14	CASSWVQGGQPQHF
TRBV5-5	TRBJ1-3	15	CASSAGLNSGNTIYF
TRBV28	TRBJ2-3	12	CASSLLIDTQYF
TRBV6-5	TRBJ1-2	16	CASSYSTVGAYYGYTF
TRBV3-1	TRBJ2-3	15	CASSHLTVSLDTQYF
TRBV6-5	TRBJ2-6	15	CASSYRRSGANVLTF
TRBV28	TRBJ1-5	13	CASRRVSNQPQHF
TRBV20-1	TRBJ1-3	16	CSARELDRGSGNTIYF
TRBV12-3/TRBV12-4	TRBJ2-2	23	CASSFRARETDTSGRYPPGELFF
TRBV6-6	TRBJ2-7	14	CASNRAGGYYEQYF
TRBV29-1	TRBJ1-2	13	CSVGTGLNYGYTF